The next 14 T cell receptor beta chains were all read from a single sample in a study of blood T cells in healthy people across ages. Through a sample-barcoded 5' primer and a J-beta primer mix, a second PCR was run for roughly 7 to 12 cycles. TCRdb recomputed calls from the 5' RACE reads with MiXCR, one row per CDR3 protein. The profile shows roughly 900,000 distinct CDR3 sequences, around 46% of them singletons. Material for sequencing was blood. These receptors were obtained from a man aged 25-45 years in good health.

This clonotype was counted a few times. The CDR3, as DNA: TGCGCCAGCAGCTCCCCAGGAGAAGAGACCCAGTACTTC. Encoded protein: CASSSPGEETQYF. This sequence joins TRBV5-1 and TRBJ2-5; D remains unclear. The CDR3 is 13 amino acids. V shed 3 bases and J shed 3 bases, with 9 bases lying between them. Germline V gene data show CDR1 as SGHRS and CDR2 as YFSETQ.

This rearrangement joins TRBV10-3 to TRBJ2-1; TRBD2 matches 12 bases. J gave up 5 bases and V 6 bases, and 5 bases lay outside the gene matches. Germline CDR1 and CDR2: ENHRY and SYGVKD. CDR3 length: 15 residues. In nucleotides, the CDR3 is TGTGCCATCAGGCAACTAGCGGGGGGAAACAATGAGCAGTTCTTC. As protein: CAIRQLAGGNNEQFF.

As for this clonotype: The junction differs from germline at one of its ends, possibly a read error. J is TRBJ2-1 and V is TRBV12-3 or TRBV12-4, with a weak D call TRBD1 (5 bases). This CDR3 contains 15 residues. The CDR3 spells CAGSLNQGSYNEQFF. The CDR3 DNA sequence: TGTGCCGGCAGTTTAAATCAGGGCTCCTACAATGAGCAGTTCTTC.

The J gene is TRBJ2-3, the V gene TRBV7-8, with D perhaps given as TRBD1 or TRBD2 (5 bases each). Between the trimmed V and J ends, which lost 4 bases and 5 bases, there was a span of 16 bases. The CDR3 is 15 amino acids. Germline lookup yields CDR1 SGHVS and CDR2 FQNEAQ. CDR3 nucleotide sequence: TGTGCCAGCAGCTCCCCGGGGCCGCGGGTAGATACGCAGTATTTT. Amino acid sequence: CASSSPGPRVDTQYF.

The chain employs TRBV7-2 and TRBJ2-7; D remains ambiguous. Germline-derived CDR1 and CDR2 are SGHTA and FQGNSA. With 5 bases removed from V and 2 bases from J, the gap between germline ends came to 16 bases. The CDR3 extends over 15 amino acids. The DNA of the CDR3 is TGTGCCAGCAGCCTCTTGGCGGCAGGCACCTACGAGCAGTACTTC. Translated: CASSLLAAGTYEQYF. Using reference TRBV7-2 and TRBJ2-7 for the parts outside the CDR3, the full variable domain is GAGVSQSPSNKVTEKGKDVELRCDPISGHTALYWYRQSLGQGLEFLIYFQGNSAPDKSGLPSDRFSAERTGGSVSTLTIQRTQQEDSAVYLCASSLLAAGTYEQYFGPGTRLTVT.

This clonotype was counted between two and nine times. The chain combines TRBV7-8 with TRBJ1-2; weak D call: TRBD1 (6 bases). Germline V CDR1 and CDR2: SGHVS, FQNEAQ. The V gene lost 2 bases and the J gene lost 4 bases, with 17 bases spanning the gap. The CDR3 totals 16 residues. Here the CDR3 reads CASSLLTGPFVYGYTF. The DNA for the CDR3 is TGTGCCAGCAGCTTACTGACAGGACCCTTTGTCTATGGCTACACCTTC.

The chain joins TRBV3-1 to TRBJ1-4; D is undetermined. The CDR3 is made up of 16 amino acids. V was clipped by 0 bases and J by 0 bases, with 8 bases between them. Germline CDR1 and CDR2: LGHDT and YNNKEL (reference sequence). The CDR3 bases are TGTGCCAGCAGCCAAGATAGGCCTGCAACTAATGAAAAACTGTTTTTT. Encoded protein: CASSQDRPATNEKLFF.

This clonotype was counted once. The junction departs from the called germline gene at one end, perhaps through a read error. The chain uses TRBV5-1 and TRBJ2-3; tentatively, D is TRBD1 (6 bases). The CDR3 is 16 residues long. Per the germline V gene, CDR1 is SGHRS and CDR2 is YFSETQ. CDR3 DNA: TGCGCCGGCAGCCTTTCACAGGGACCGCTCACAGATACGCAGTATTTT. This encodes CAGSLSQGPLTDTQYF. Full variable domain (outside the CDR3, taken from reference TRBV5-1 and TRBJ2-3): KAGVTQTPRYLIKTRGQQVTLSCSPISGHRSVSWYQQTPGQGLQFLFEYFSETQRNKGNFPGRFSGRQFSNSRSEMNVSTLELGDSALYLCAGSLSQGPLTDTQYFGPGTRLTVL.

CDR3 region: CASSSRTIDEQFF. CDR3 bases: TGTGCCAGCAGCAGCAGGACTATAGATGAGCAGTTCTTC. The chain couples TRBV7-2 to TRBJ2-1, with a possible D match to TRBD2 (6 bases). The CDR3 totals 13 residues. Germline V gives CDR1 SGHTA, CDR2 FQGNSA. Trimming took 5 bases from V and 8 from J, leaving 13 bases between them.

This clonotype has a handful of counts. The J gene is TRBJ2-3, the V gene TRBV4-3; 9 bases line up with TRBD2. The CDR3 sequence is 20 residues long. Per the germline V gene, CDR1 is LGHNA and CDR2 is YSLEER. J gave up 5 bases and V 0 bases, and 18 bases lay outside the gene matches. CDR3 sequence reads: CASSQDGRGGSNNPEDTQYF. In DNA form, the CDR3 reads TGCGCCAGCAGCCAAGATGGGCGGGGGGGCTCGAACAATCCGGAAGATACGCAGTATTTT.

The chain is built from TRBV20-1 and TRBJ2-7; D uncertain. Per germline, CDR1 DFQATT and CDR2 SNEGSKA (reference sequence). The CDR3 loop spans 12 amino acids. The V gene lost 0 bases and the J gene lost 6 bases, with 9 bases spanning the gap. CDR3 in amino acids: CSAREEWIEQYF. The DNA for the CDR3 is TGCAGTGCTAGAGAGGAGTGGATCGAGCAGTACTTC.

This clonotype has only a few counts. The genes are TRBV2 and TRBJ2-7; the D is unclear. This CDR3 is 14 amino acids long. Germline V lookup: CDR1 SNHLY, CDR2 FYNNEI. Between the trimmed V and J ends, which lost 7 bases and 0 bases, there was a span of 13 bases. The chain's CDR3 is CASKLTASSYEQYF. The CDR3 DNA reads as TGTGCCAGCAAGTTAACAGCAAGCTCCTACGAGCAGTACTTC.

This clonotype was seen ten or more times. The rearrangement joins TRBV7-9 to TRBJ2-1; tentatively, D is TRBD1 (6 bases). The CDR3 has 15 residues. Trimming took off 4 bases at V and 1 base at J, with 11 bases between the two ends. Germline CDR1 and CDR2: SEHNR and FQNEAQ (reference sequence). For the CDR3, the DNA is TGTGCCAGCAGCTCTACAGGGCGTTCCTACAATGAGCAGTTCTTC. Its protein product is CASSSTGRSYNEQFF.

A remark on this clonotype: A read error may produce the germline difference seen at one junction end. This chain joins TRBV12-3 or TRBV12-4 and TRBJ2-1; D may be TRBD1 or TRBD2 (5 bases each). The CDR3 is 14 residues long. Here the CDR3 reads CASKRGSSYKEQFF. The CDR3 coding sequence is TGTGCCAGCAAGAGGGGCTCCTCCTACAAGGAGCAGTTCTTC.